The next 15 T cell receptor beta chains were all read from a single sample in a study of human T cells and chemical hapten exposure. Sample time point: patch test 1, 2 weeks after DPC sensitization. Noted treatment: therapeutic diphenylcyclopropenone sensitization with weekly scalp DPC. In TCRdb, the RACE reads were re-called with MiXCR into one record per CDR3 protein. The profile shows 300,000 to 400,000 distinct CDR3 sequences, approximately 6.9% of them singletons. The sequences come from whole blood, collected in connection with sensitization to the hapten diphenylcyclopropenone (DPC). The source is a woman between 18 and 30 years old with alopecia areata. Some clones in this sample may be carry-over from other donors' samples.

This clonotype was detected many times. V is TRBV6-5 and J is TRBJ1-1; 7 bases map to TRBD1. Germline lookup yields CDR1 MNHEY and CDR2 SVGAGI. The CDR3 length is 14 residues. V shed 5 bases and J 1 base; nucleotides not matched to a gene: 4. The DNA of the CDR3 is TGTGCCAGCAGTACGGGACAGTCGAACACTGAAGCTTTCTTT. Translating it yields CASSTGQSNTEAFF.

This clonotype has a handful of counts. The chain joins TRBV7-8 to TRBJ2-1; 11 positions agree with TRBD2. CDR1 SGHVS and CDR2 FQNEAQ come from the germline V gene. Losses at the gene ends were 1 base for V and 4 bases for J; bases not matched to a gene: 3. This CDR3 region has 16 residues. The CDR3 reads CASSLGLAGTYNEQFF. CDR3 bases: TGTGCCAGCAGCTTAGGACTAGCGGGGACGTACAATGAGCAGTTCTTC.

This CDR3 reads CASSIPMSSGANVLTF. The CDR3 nucleotides read TGTGCCAGCTCGATCCCGATGTCTTCTGGGGCCAACGTCCTGACTTTC. The rearrangement links TRBV18 to TRBJ2-6; D not resolved. The length of the CDR3 is 16 residues. Germline V lookup: CDR1 KGHSH, CDR2 LQKENI. Trimming shortened V by 6 bases and J by 1 base, and 13 bases separated the two germline ends.

This clonotype was recorded a few times. This rearrangement joins TRBV6-6 to TRBJ2-2; D could derive from TRBD1 or TRBD2 (6 bases each). CDR1 and CDR2 (germline): MNHNY, SVGAGI (reference sequence). CDR3 size: 16 residues. Trimming left V 8 bases short and J 1 base short, with 17 bases between. CDR3 loop: CASCLRGGMNTGELFF. CDR3 in DNA: TGTGCCAGCTGCCTCCGAGGGGGGATGAACACCGGGGAGCTGTTTTTT.

The chain carries TRBV7-8 and TRBJ1-2, with no clear D. The CDR3 is 15 amino acids. V shed 6 bases and J shed 4 bases, with 18 bases lying between them. The germline CDR1 and CDR2 sequences are SGHVS and FQNEAQ. The CDR3 region has the DNA TGTGCCAGCAGTTTATCTAGGGATCTTGTCTATGGCTACACCTTC. It specifies CASSLSRDLVYGYTF.

In its sample, this clonotype was seen many times. The rearrangement uses TRBV5-1 and TRBJ1-2, with TRBD1 identical over 9 bases. Germline CDR1 is SGHRS and CDR2 is YFSETQ. This CDR3 is built from 15 residues. V was pared by 4 bases and J by 4 bases, with 8 bases of the junction left unmatched. CDR3 sequence: CASSPGQGGSYGYTF. In DNA, the CDR3 is TGCGCCAGCAGCCCGGGACAGGGAGGGAGCTATGGCTACACCTTC.

The chain uses TRBV19 and TRBJ1-5; 8 bases map to TRBD1. The V gene end was trimmed by 6 bases and the J gene end by 2 bases; junction bases not matched to a gene: 9. The CDR3 is made up of 16 amino acids. CDR1 LNHDA and CDR2 SQIVND come from the germline V gene (reference sequence). The CDR3: CASSSPGQGGNQPQHF. CDR3 in DNA: TGTGCCAGTAGCAGCCCCGGACAGGGTGGCAATCAGCCCCAGCATTTT.

This clonotype was counted many times. V and J are TRBV5-1 and TRBJ2-1; D might be TRBD1 (6 bases). The length of the CDR3 is 16 residues. V lost 3 bases to trimming and J lost 0 bases, with 13 bases between them. CDR1 is SGHRS and CDR2 is YFSETQ in the germline V gene. CDR3: CASSSDRPSSYNEQFF. For the CDR3, the DNA is TGCGCCAGCAGCTCCGACAGGCCCAGCTCCTACAATGAGCAGTTCTTC.

This clonotype was recorded at least ten times. The CDR3 is CASSGQEPLSRPETQYF. CDR3 bases: TGTGCCAGCAGTGGACAGGAACCTCTTTCACGGCCAGAGACCCAGTACTTC. The V call is TRBV6-5, the J call TRBJ2-5, with TRBD1 matching 7 bases. The CDR3 length is 17 residues. Germline trimming cut 5 bases from V and 4 bases from J; bases unmatched to any gene: 16. Germline V gives CDR1 MNHEY, CDR2 SVGAGI.

This clonotype was seen ten or more times. This chain connects TRBV4-1 to TRBJ2-2, with D possibly being TRBD1 (5 bases). Looked up from germline, CDR1 is MGHRA and CDR2 is YSYEKL. The ends were cut back, 6 bases at V and 1 base at J, with 9 bases in the middle. The CDR3 is 14 amino acids. The CDR3 DNA reads as TGCGCCAGCAGAAGACAGCAGAACACCGGGGAGCTGTTTTTT. Its translation is CASRRQQNTGELFF.

This clonotype was counted between two and nine times. The V gene is TRBV29-1, the J gene TRBJ2-3; D not certain. V lost 4 bases, J lost 3 bases, and 14 bases lay in between. Germline CDR1 is SQVTM and CDR2 is ANQGSEA. This CDR3 is built from 14 residues. This CDR3 reads CSVVQAERTDTQYF. The CDR3 DNA is TGCAGCGTTGTGCAGGCAGAGAGGACAGATACGCAGTATTTT.

This clonotype was found many times. This rearrangement joins TRBV25-1 to TRBJ2-1, with D possibly TRBD2 on 6 matching bases. Germline CDR1 and CDR2: MGHDK and SYGVNS. V was cut by 5 bases and J by 14 bases, with 19 bases left in between. The CDR3 extends over 13 amino acids. Here the CDR3 reads CASSLSPGETKFF. The CDR3 bases are TGTGCCAGCAGTTTATCCCCGGGAGAGACGAAGTTCTTC.

This sequence joins TRBV7-9 and TRBJ2-1; 10 nucleotides match TRBD2. The germline V gene has CDR1 SEHNR and CDR2 FQNEAQ (reference sequence). The CDR3 has 15 amino acids. The V gene end was trimmed by 3 bases and the J gene end by 10 bases; junction bases not matched to a gene: 9. CDR3 DNA: TGTGCCAGCAGCTTCACTAGCGGGACGGCCCACGAGCAGTTCTTC. This encodes CASSFTSGTAHEQFF.

This clonotype was found a few times. One end of the junction varies from germline; a read error may be responsible. J is TRBJ2-5 and V is TRBV7-7; a possible D gene is TRBD2 (6 bases). This CDR3 has 14 amino acids. Germline V gene lookup returns CDR1 SSHAT and CDR2 FNYEAQ (reference sequence). CDR3 in amino acids: CASSRAPGRETQYF. In DNA, the CDR3 is TGTGCTAGCAGCCGTGCACCAGGGAGGGAGACCCAGTACTTC.

This clonotype turned up a few times. The CDR3 sequence: CASSRGQGKGETQYF. CDR3 bases: TGTGCCAGCAGCAGGGGACAGGGGAAGGGAGAGACCCAGTACTTC. The chain has TRBV11-3 and TRBJ2-5, with 10 bases matching TRBD1. The junction had 7 bases not matched to a gene; V was cut back by 5 bases and J by 4 bases. CDR1 SGHNT and CDR2 YENEEA come from the germline V gene. This CDR3 contains 15 residues.